This TCR beta chain was identified during a study of vaccination and CD4 T cells after COVID-19. Study-level background: Post-COVID draws followed diagnosis by a median 101 days (range 35 to 161).

In regard to this clonotype: What it binds is not known.

As for treatment: approximately nine-day PBMC culture with coronavirus spike peptide pools or control peptides (ViraFEST assay). Scientists ran DNA taken from cultured CD4+ T cells through the Oncomine TCR Beta short-read assay for sequencing. TCRdb passed the PCR reads through MiXCR, listing each CDR3 protein once. The sample carries 17,000 or so distinct CDR3 sequences, around 59% recorded once. Sequencing used CD4+ T cells from blood, cultured in vitro. The receptor comes from a human donor who had recovered from COVID-19.

CDR3 nucleotide sequence: TGCAGCGTTGAGACAGCTAATGAAAAACTGTTTTTT. Amino acids: CSVETANEKLFF. The chain combines TRBV29-1 with TRBJ1-4; D might be TRBD1 (5 bases). The V end was cut by 3 bases, the J end by 3 bases, with 5 bases between. The CDR3 has 12 residues. CDR1 is SQVTM and CDR2 is ANQGSEA in the germline V gene.